A selection of T cell receptor beta chains follows, all from one sample in a study of T cells after yellow fever vaccination. Using its own MiXCR run on the 5' RACE reads, TCRdb lists one record per CDR3 protein. This table has 450,000 to 650,000 distinct CDR3 sequences, 21% appearing once. The starting material was PBMCs, obtained roughly 20 days after the first yellow fever vaccination. The receptors here all came from a man aged 18 to 29 who received the YFV17D yellow fever vaccine. Both conserved end residues are part of each CDR3. D genes are given only for firm matches. The size of a clone is reported for some rows only, either as once, few or many, or as a class for expanded clones.

>.|TRBJ2-1|TRBV5-1|TRBD2
CASGEAGLVKNEQFF
TGCGCCAGCGGGGAGGCGGGACTAGTGAAGAATGAGCAGTTCTTC
>.|TRBJ2-3|TRBV4-2|TRBD2
CASSQFAGGSFSTDTQYF
TGTGCCAGCAGCCAATTCGCGGGGGGATCATTTAGCACAGATACGCAGTATTTT
>.|TRBJ1-1|TRBV7-3|.
CASSLGGTVNTEAFF
TGTGCCAGCAGCTTAGGGGGCACGGTGAACACTGAAGCTTTCTTT
>.|TRBJ2-5|TRBV5-1|TRBD2
CASSLGGTSGTIPETQYF
TGCGCCAGCAGCTTGGGAGGGACTAGCGGGACCATCCCAGAGACCCAGTACTTC
>few|TRBJ1-1|TRBV7-2|.
CASSLMVSGTEAFF
TGTGCCAGCAGCTTAATGGTTAGCGGCACTGAAGCTTTCTTT
>.|TRBJ2-2|TRBV4-3|TRBD2
CASSQIAGGPSGELFF
TGCGCCAGCAGCCAAATAGCGGGGGGGCCTTCCGGGGAGCTGTTTTTT
>.|TRBJ1-1|TRBV7-2|.
CASSLVAAATEAFF
TGTGCCAGCAGCTTAGTTGCGGCCGCGACTGAAGCTTTCTTT
>few|TRBJ2-3|TRBV11-2|TRBD2
CASSVRGGLAGEGDTQYF
TGTGCCAGCAGCGTACGAGGGGGACTAGCGGGGGAGGGAGATACGCAGTATTTT
>.|TRBJ1-1|TRBV2|.
CASSTTEGYTEAFF
TGTGCCAGCAGTACTACAGAGGGGTATACTGAAGCTTTCTTT
>few|TRBJ1-3|TRBV7-6|.
CASSLSGFPDGNTIYF
TGTGCCAGCAGCTTAAGTGGGTTCCCAGATGGAAACACCATATATTTT
>.|TRBJ2-2|TRBV12-3/TRBV12-4|.
CASSLAGGPPGELFF
TGTGCCAGCAGTTTAGCCGGGGGGCCCCCCGGGGAGCTGTTTTTT
>.|TRBJ1-1|TRBV7-9|.
CASSPGRVEAFF
TGTGCCAGCAGTCCGGGCAGGGTTGAAGCTTTCTTT
>few|TRBJ2-5|TRBV27|.
CASSLDWAETQYF
TGTGCCAGCAGTTTGGACTGGGCGGAGACCCAGTACTTC
>few|TRBJ1-2|TRBV20-1|TRBD1
CSAGDRVGYYGYTF
TGCAGTGCTGGAGACAGGGTAGGCTACTATGGCTACACCTTC
>.|TRBJ1-2|TRBV27|.
CASSRREPSNYGYTF
TGTGCCAGCAGTCGCAGGGAACCTAGTAACTATGGCTACACCTTC
>many|TRBJ2-7|TRBV5-1|TRBD1
CASSREPGQGLYEQYF
TGCGCCAGCAGCCGAGAGCCGGGACAGGGGCTGTACGAGCAGTACTTC
>.|TRBJ1-5|TRBV20-1|TRBD1
CSAIRGSGDQPQHF
TGCAGTGCTATCAGGGGGTCGGGAGATCAGCCCCAGCATTTT
>.|TRBJ2-7|TRBV5-1|.
CASSLGGSTYEQYF
TGCGCCAGCAGCTTGGGGGGTTCCACCTACGAGCAGTACTTC
>.|TRBJ2-3|TRBV20-1|TRBD2
CSALSGGITDTQYF
TGCAGTGCCCTCAGCGGGGGAATCACAGATACGCAGTATTTT
>.|TRBJ2-1|TRBV7-2|TRBD1
CASTPPGTAYNEQFF
TGTGCCAGCACTCCCCCCGGGACAGCCTACAATGAGCAGTTCTTC
>.|TRBJ2-7|TRBV12-5|.
CASGLKGAYEQYF
TGTGCTAGTGGTTTGAAGGGGGCCTACGAGCAGTACTTC
>few|TRBJ1-1|TRBV7-4|.
CASSLCHCKRPNTEAFF
TGTGCCAGCAGCTTATGTCATTGTAAGCGTCCCAACACTGAAGCTTTCTTT
>few|TRBJ2-3|TRBV7-2|.
CARGTALGDTQYF
TGTGCCAGGGGAACCGCGCTCGGGGATACGCAGTATTTT
>.|TRBJ2-2|TRBV12-3/TRBV12-4|.
CASTIRRRGYRPNTGELFF
TGTGCCAGCACCATTAGGCGGAGAGGTTACAGACCGAACACCGGGGAGCTGTTTTTT
>few|TRBJ1-3|TRBV27|.
CASSSRPSGNTIYF
TGTGCCAGCAGTTCCCGACCCTCTGGAAACACCATATATTTT
>.|TRBJ2-2|TRBV13|TRBD1
CASSPRGHIGELFF
TGTGCCAGCAGCCCCAGGGGGCATATCGGGGAGCTGTTTTTT
>few|TRBJ2-7|TRBV20-1|.
CSAPIPSSPAYEQYF
TGCAGTGCTCCCATCCCCTCGAGTCCTGCCTACGAGCAGTACTTC
>.|TRBJ1-1|TRBV11-2|TRBD1
CASSPPGQGGLNTEAFF
TGTGCCAGCAGCCCACCCGGACAGGGGGGTCTGAACACTGAAGCTTTCTTT
>.|TRBJ1-3|TRBV5-1|.
CASSPSGTGNTIYF
TGCGCCAGCAGCCCATCGGGGACTGGAAACACCATATATTTT
>.|TRBJ1-6|TRBV18|.
CASLPNNNSPLHF
TGTGCCAGTCTGCCCAATAATAATTCACCCCTCCACTTT
>few|TRBJ2-2|TRBV12-3/TRBV12-4|TRBD2
CASSPWTSGGANTGELFF
TGTGCCAGCAGTCCTTGGACTAGCGGGGGGGCCAATACCGGGGAGCTGTTTTTT
>.|TRBJ2-1|TRBV11-2|TRBD2
CASSRGLAGGPSDNEQFF
TGTGCCAGCAGCAGGGGACTAGCGGGGGGGCCATCCGACAATGAGCAGTTCTTC
>.|TRBJ2-2|TRBV6-1|.
CASSALSRTGELFF
TGTGCCAGCAGTGCGCTCTCTCGGACCGGGGAGCTGTTTTTT
>many|TRBJ2-5|TRBV7-2|.
CASSLGISRDQETQYF
TGTGCCAGCAGCTTAGGAATAAGTCGGGATCAAGAGACCCAGTACTTC
>few|TRBJ2-6|TRBV5-1|.
CASSLLEGASGANVLTF
TGCGCCAGCAGCTTGTTGGAGGGAGCCTCTGGGGCCAACGTCCTGACTTTC
>.|TRBJ2-7|TRBV4-2|.
CASSPLDAYEQYF
TGTGCCAGCAGCCCACTAGACGCTTACGAGCAGTACTTC
>few|TRBJ2-1|TRBV14|.
CASNQGHNNYNEQFF
TGTGCCAGCAACCAAGGACACAACAACTACAATGAGCAGTTCTTC
>.|TRBJ2-3|TRBV7-2|TRBD2
CASSFTRGGGDTQYF
TGTGCCAGCAGCTTCACACGGGGGGGCGGAGATACGCAGTATTTT
>.|TRBJ2-1|TRBV6-2/TRBV6-3|TRBD2
CASSPRPGRGYNEQFF
TGTGCCAGCAGCCCGAGGCCGGGGCGGGGGTACAATGAGCAGTTCTTC
>.|TRBJ2-2|TRBV11-2|.
CASLGGFNTGELFF
TGTGCCAGCTTAGGGGGGTTTAACACCGGGGAGCTGTTTTTT
>.|TRBJ2-3|TRBV6-1|TRBD2
CASTSGGGTDTQYF
TGTGCCAGCACTAGCGGGGGGGGCACAGATACGCAGTATTTT
>few|TRBJ2-7|TRBV27|TRBD1
CAGGQGPYEQYF
TGTGCCGGGGGACAGGGGCCCTACGAGCAGTACTTC
>few|TRBJ2-7|TRBV7-2|.
CASSSGDIFYEQYF
TGTGCCAGCAGCTCAGGGGACATATTCTACGAGCAGTACTTC
>few|TRBJ1-3|TRBV10-3|.
CAISEYGISGNTIYF
TGTGCCATCAGTGAGTACGGTATCTCTGGAAACACCATATATTTT
>.|TRBJ2-5|TRBV12-3/TRBV12-4|.
CASSLWGKGGVDIETQYF
TGTGCCAGCAGTTTATGGGGGAAGGGCGGGGTCGACATCGAGACCCAGTACTTC
>few|TRBJ2-2|TRBV7-2|.
CASSLGRWGATGELFF
TGTGCCAGCAGCTTAGGCCGTTGGGGTGCCACCGGGGAGCTGTTTTTT
>.|TRBJ2-7|TRBV29-1|.
CSVEKGDYEQYF
TGCAGCGTTGAAAAGGGGGACTACGAGCAGTACTTC
>.|TRBJ2-3|TRBV14|.
CASSPLGVEDTQYF
TGTGCCAGCAGCCCCTTGGGGGTGGAAGATACGCAGTATTTT
>.|TRBJ2-3|TRBV5-1|TRBD2
CSSSLGGTSSTDTQYF
TGCTCCAGCAGCTTGGGAGGGACCTCTAGCACAGATACGCAGTATTTT
>.|TRBJ1-5|TRBV20-1|.
CSAGSRGPNQPLHF
TGCAGTGCTGGCTCCCGGGGTCCGAATCAGCCCCTGCATTTT
>.|TRBJ2-5|TRBV19|TRBD1
CASSHTGQPLPQETQYF
TGTGCCAGTAGTCATACGGGACAGCCGCTTCCCCAAGAGACCCAGTACTTC
>few|TRBJ1-1|TRBV9|TRBD1
CASSVVDRGSEAFF
TGTGCCAGCAGCGTAGTAGACAGGGGTTCTGAAGCTTTCTTT
>.|TRBJ2-7|TRBV4-3|.
CASSQVNGDYEQYF
TGCGCCAGCAGCCAAGTGAATGGGGATTACGAGCAGTACTTC
>few|TRBJ1-2|TRBV15|.
CATSRDAGQGVGYGYTF
TGTGCCACCAGCAGAGATGCAGGCCAGGGAGTCGGATATGGCTACACCTTC